Below, 32 T cell receptor beta chains from the same sample are listed, as sequenced in a study of vaccination and CD4 T cells after COVID-19. No antigens are known for them. Treatment defined: roughly 11-day PBMC culture with coronavirus spike peptide pools or control peptides (ViraFEST assay). The Oncomine TCR Beta short-read assay sequenced DNA from cultured CD4+ T cells. Each CDR3 protein is one row after TCRdb ran MiXCR on the PCR reads. The table lists about 17,000 distinct CDR3 sequences, over 45% of them singletons. The source material was CD4+ T cells from blood, cultured in vitro. Receptors were obtained from a human donor who had recovered from COVID-19.

The CDR3 coding sequence is TGTGCCAGCAAGAGACTCATTCAAGAGACCCAGTACTTC. This translates into CASKRLIQETQYF. V is TRBV2 and J is TRBJ2-5; D remains unclear. The V and J ends lost 7 bases and 2 bases respectively, with 11 bases between them. The CDR3 consists of 13 residues. CDR1 and CDR2 (germline): SNHLY, FYNNEI.

The chain has TRBV7-9 and TRBJ2-3; D is undetermined. Germline V gene sequence: CDR1 SEHNR, CDR2 FQNEAQ (reference sequence). The CDR3 sequence is 13 residues long. V was shortened by 5 bases and J by 6 bases, with 12 bases between the two germline ends. CDR3 DNA sequence: TGTGCCAGCAGCGATCCCCGGGCGGATACGCAGTATTTT. Amino acids: CASSDPRADTQYF.

The chain uses TRBV5-6 and TRBJ2-1, with 8 bases that match TRBD2. The CDR3 is 16 amino acids. V gave up 1 base and J gave up 10 bases; unmatched junction bases: 13. In germline, CDR1 is SGHDT, CDR2 YYEEEE. The CDR3 DNA is TGTGCCAGCAGCTTGTTCCAGCGGGAGCCCCCTAGGGAGCAGTTCTTC. Its translation: CASSLFQREPPREQFF.

The chain combines TRBV7-2 with TRBJ1-1, with D perhaps matching TRBD1 (5 bases). This CDR3 is 17 amino acids long. Looked up from germline, CDR1 is SGHTA and CDR2 is FQGNSA. With 1 base removed from V and 0 bases from J, the gap between germline ends came to 15 bases. CDR3 protein: CASSLVAQAYMNTEAFF. The CDR3 DNA reads TGTGCCAGCAGCTTAGTGGCACAGGCATATATGAACACTGAAGCTTTCTTT.

The rearrangement links TRBV11-1 to TRBJ1-1, with D tentatively TRBD1 (5 bases). The CDR3 is made up of 14 amino acids. V was cut by 4 bases and J by 6 bases, with 15 bases left in between. Germline CDR1 SGHAT, CDR2 FQDESV (reference sequence). The CDR3 loop is CASSSPGRGPEAFF. CDR3 DNA: TGTGCCAGCAGCTCGCCGGGACGGGGACCTGAAGCTTTCTTT.

This clonotype was counted between two and nine times. V gene TRBV21-1 combines with J gene TRBJ2-7; the table assigns TRBD2, which was not confirmed against the DNA. TRBV21-1 is assigned pseudogene status. This CDR3 has 17 amino acids. The CDR3 loop is CASTGTSGPRDTYEQYF. CDR3 coding DNA: TGTGCCAGCACGGGGACTAGCGGGCCCCGAGACACCTACGAGCAGTACTTC.

The J gene is TRBJ2-7, the V gene TRBV20-1; weak D call: TRBD1 (6 bases). CDR1 is DFQATT, CDR2 SNEGSKA, per germline (reference sequence). The length of the CDR3 is 13 residues. Trimming stripped 3 bases from V and 6 bases from J, with 15 bases between. CDR3: CSARRGSTPEQYF. Written as DNA, the CDR3 is TGCAGTGCTAGGAGGGGGAGCACTCCCGAGCAGTACTTC.

The chain has TRBV28 and TRBJ1-2; D is undetermined. V was shortened by 1 base and J by 0 bases, with 9 bases between the two germline ends. The CDR3 loop spans 15 amino acids. The germline V gene encodes CDR1 MDHEN and CDR2 SYDVKM. The CDR3: CASSLYDRSNYGYTF. As DNA, the CDR3 is TGTGCCAGCAGTTTATACGACCGTTCTAACTATGGCTACACCTTC.

The chain uses TRBV5-1 and TRBJ1-1; tentative D call: TRBD1 (6 bases). Germline V lookup: CDR1 SGHRS, CDR2 YFSETQ. This CDR3 has 14 residues. Trimming removed 4 bases from V and 2 bases from J, with 12 bases in between. The DNA of the CDR3 is TGCGCCAGCAGCCGTGACAGGTCAAACACTGAAGCTTTCTTT. It codes for CASSRDRSNTEAFF.

This rearrangement joins TRBV20-1 to TRBJ2-3; 14 bases agree with TRBD2. The CDR3 consists of 18 residues. Germline CDR1 DFQATT, CDR2 SNEGSKA (reference sequence). Trimming at V came to 0 bases and at J to 4 bases, leaving 9 bases not matched to a gene. For the CDR3, the DNA is TGCAGTGCTAGAGATGCGGGGGGGACTAGCGGGAGCGCAGATACGCAGTATTTT. Its protein is CSARDAGGTSGSADTQYF.

This clonotype was seen more than once but under ten times. The rearrangement joins TRBV11-2 to TRBJ2-1, with 11 bases identical to TRBD2. The CDR3 length is 15 residues. The ends lost 5 bases at V and 6 bases at J; junction bases unmatched: 6. The germline gives CDR1 SGHAT, CDR2 FQNNGV. The CDR3 loop is CASSPLAGGLNEQFF. CDR3 nucleotide sequence: TGTGCCAGCAGCCCCCTAGCGGGAGGTCTCAATGAGCAGTTCTTC.

In its sample, this clonotype was seen once. This chain uses TRBV19 with TRBJ2-5, with 9 bases lining up with TRBD2. The CDR3 has 14 residues. V was clipped by 5 bases and J by 4 bases; unmatched bases: 5. CDR1 is LNHDA, CDR2 SQIVND, per germline (reference sequence). CDR3 in amino acids: CASSRGLARETQYF. For the CDR3, the DNA is TGTGCCAGTAGTCGTGGACTAGCGCGAGAGACCCAGTACTTC.

This chain connects TRBV6-2 or TRBV6-3 to TRBJ2-1; possible D gene TRBD1, 5 bases. Trimming removed 5 bases at V and 9 bases at J, with 14 bases between. There are 13 residues in the CDR3. Germline V gene lookup returns CDR1 MNHEY and CDR2 SVGEGT. CDR3 in amino acids: CASSPNRQGEQFF. Written as DNA, the CDR3 is TGTGCCAGCAGTCCCAACCGTCAGGGTGAGCAGTTCTTC.

The chain has TRBV20-1 and TRBJ2-5, with D uncertain. The CDR3 covers 14 residues. V was clipped by 7 bases and J by 5 bases, with 20 bases between them. CDR1 is DFQATT and CDR2 is SNEGSKA in the germline V gene (reference sequence). The CDR3 bases are TGCAGTGAGGTAAAGGACCCTTGGACGGAGACCCAGTACTTC. The encoded protein is CSEVKDPWTETQYF.

The chain combines TRBV7-3 with TRBJ1-2; perhaps TRBD1 as D (6 bases). This CDR3 contains 15 residues. V was trimmed by 1 base and J by 6 bases, leaving 15 bases between them. Germline assignment: CDR1 SGHTA and CDR2 FQGTGA. CDR3 sequence reads: CASSLNHGGGNGYTF. Here the CDR3 DNA reads TGTGCCAGCAGCTTAAACCATGGGGGCGGTAATGGCTACACCTTC.

The V call is TRBV5-1, the J call TRBJ1-3; the D is unclear. From germline, CDR1 is SGHRS and CDR2 YFSETQ. Deletions cut 4 bases from V and 0 bases from J, with 8 bases between. The CDR3 length is 14 residues. The CDR3 coding sequence is TGCGCCAGCAGCGGCACGAGCTCTGGAAACACCATATATTTT. Its translation: CASSGTSSGNTIYF. Variable domain in full (rest from reference TRBV5-1 and TRBJ1-3): KAGVTQTPRYLIKTRGQQVTLSCSPISGHRSVSWYQQTPGQGLQFLFEYFSETQRNKGNFPGRFSGRQFSNSRSEMNVSTLELGDSALYLCASSGTSSGNTIYFGEGSWLTVV.

This clonotype was found a few times. CDR3 sequence: CAWTTSQETQYF. The DNA for the CDR3 is TGTGCCTGGACAACCTCCCAAGAGACCCAGTACTTC. J is TRBJ2-5 and V is TRBV30; D gene uncertain. This CDR3 has 12 residues. V gave up 4 bases and J gave up 1 base, with 7 bases separating them. Germline V gene sequence: CDR1 GTSNPN, CDR2 SVGIG (reference sequence).

The genes are TRBV6-2 or TRBV6-3 and TRBJ2-3; D remains ambiguous. Trimming stripped 6 bases from V and 0 bases from J, with 7 bases between. The CDR3 sequence is 13 residues long. Per the germline V gene, CDR1 is MNHEY and CDR2 is SVGEGT. The CDR3 bases are TGTGCCAGCAGGGGTTCTAGCACAGATACGCAGTATTTT. Protein: CASRGSSTDTQYF.

The genes are TRBV27 and TRBJ1-3; D gene unclear. The CDR3 consists of 16 residues. V lost 6 bases and J 0 bases, leaving 15 bases between the germline ends. The germline gives CDR1 MNHEY, CDR2 SMNVEV (reference sequence). The CDR3 spells CASRNLDGISGNTIYF. DNA for the CDR3: TGTGCCAGCAGGAACCTGGACGGAATCTCTGGAAACACCATATATTTT.

The J gene is TRBJ1-1, the V gene TRBV27; no clear D gene. The ends were cut back, 7 bases at V and 1 base at J, with 10 bases in the middle. This CDR3 spans 13 amino acids. Germline lookup yields CDR1 MNHEY and CDR2 SMNVEV (reference sequence). CDR3 nucleotide sequence: TGTGCCAGCACCAGCCGGACGAACACTGAAGCTTTCTTT. Its translation is CASTSRTNTEAFF.

This sequence joins TRBV7-3 and TRBJ1-1; D not certain. V lost 3 bases and J 4 bases, leaving 9 bases between the germline ends. Per the germline V gene, CDR1 is SGHTA and CDR2 is FQGTGA. This CDR3 is 13 amino acids long. CDR3 region: CASSLDSVTEAFF. DNA for the CDR3: TGTGCCAGCAGCTTGGATTCGGTCACTGAAGCTTTCTTT.

The J gene is TRBJ2-7, the V gene TRBV7-9; D perhaps matches TRBD1 (6 bases). In germline, CDR1 is SEHNR, CDR2 FQNEAQ (reference sequence). With 1 base removed from V and 4 bases from J, the gap between germline ends came to 11 bases. This CDR3 is built from 14 residues. The CDR3 loop reads CASSLGTVGYEQYF. The CDR3 region has the DNA TGTGCCAGCAGCTTAGGGACAGTGGGATACGAGCAGTACTTC.

The gene calls are TRBV12-3 or TRBV12-4 and TRBJ2-5; TRBD1 matches 7 bases. Trimming cost V 4 bases and J 6 bases; bases outside gene matches: 11. This CDR3 is built from 15 residues. The CDR3 loop reads CASSSLVTGEKTQYF. The DNA of the CDR3 is TGTGCCAGCAGTTCTCTGGTTACAGGGGAGAAGACCCAGTACTTC.

The V gene is TRBV9, the J gene TRBJ1-2; D possibly corresponds to TRBD1 (6 bases). Trimming pared 0 bases from V and 4 bases from J, leaving 13 bases between. Germline V gene lookup returns CDR1 SGDLS and CDR2 YYNGEE. This CDR3 contains 15 residues. The CDR3 loop is CASSVGGGRGYGYTF. The DNA of the CDR3 is TGTGCCAGCAGCGTAGGAGGGGGGCGAGGCTATGGCTACACCTTC. Full variable domain (remainder filled in from reference TRBV9 and TRBJ1-2): DSGVTQTPKHLITATGQRVTLRCSPRSGDLSVYWYQQSLDQGLQFLIQYYNGEERAKGNILERFSAQQFPDLHSELNLSSLELGDSALYFCASSVGGGRGYGYTFGSGTRLTVV.

This clonotype was detected a few times. The chain is built from TRBV5-1 and TRBJ1-2, with D hard to call. With 0 bases removed from V and 7 bases from J, the gap between germline ends came to 10 bases. The CDR3 is 13 residues long. Germline-derived CDR1 and CDR2 are SGHRS and YFSETQ. The CDR3 loop is CASSLGQIGGYTF. DNA for the CDR3: TGCGCCAGCAGCTTGGGGCAGATAGGTGGCTACACCTTC.

V usage is TRBV7-9 and J usage is TRBJ1-1, with D possibly being TRBD1 (5 bases). The CDR3 has 14 amino acids. Germline V gene sequence: CDR1 SEHNR, CDR2 FQNEAQ (reference sequence). Trimming shortened V by 4 bases and J by 3 bases, and 12 bases separated the two germline ends. This chain's CDR3 is CASSSTGTYTEAFF. In DNA, the CDR3 is TGTGCCAGCAGCTCTACCGGGACTTACACTGAAGCTTTCTTT.

The J gene is TRBJ2-6, the V gene TRBV28, with 15 bases matching TRBD2. The J segment lost 2 bases and the V segment lost 4 bases, leaving 6 bases of the junction unmatched. This CDR3 is built from 19 residues. CDR1 and CDR2 from the germline V gene are MDHEN and SYDVKM. The CDR3 sequence is CASSSEGLAGGPGANVLTF. Written as DNA, the CDR3 is TGTGCCAGCAGTTCCGAAGGACTAGCGGGAGGGCCTGGGGCCAACGTCCTGACTTTC.

Here the CDR3 DNA reads TGTGCCTGGAGGTCGGGACAGACATTTACCTACGAGCAGTACTTC. This gives the protein CAWRSGQTFTYEQYF. This chain uses TRBV30 with TRBJ2-7, with 7 bases that match TRBD1. This CDR3 has 15 amino acids. J was trimmed by 2 bases and V by 3 bases; bases with no gene match: 10. CDR1 is GTSNPN, CDR2 SVGIG, per germline (reference sequence).

The chain combines TRBV30 with TRBJ1-1; D is unresolved. Germline CDR1 GTSNPN, CDR2 SVGIG (reference sequence). Trimming shortened V by 0 bases and J by 5 bases, and 10 bases separated the two germline ends. This CDR3 spans 13 amino acids. The CDR3 coding sequence is TGTGCCTGGAGTGTCAGTGGTGGTACTGAAGCTTTCTTT. Encoded protein: CAWSVSGGTEAFF.

V is TRBV30 and J is TRBJ1-2; no reliable D call. The V and J ends lost 5 bases and 4 bases respectively, with 8 bases between them. There are 11 residues in the CDR3. Germline V gene sequence: CDR1 GTSNPN, CDR2 SVGIG (reference sequence). CDR3 DNA: TGTGCCTGGTTAAGGAGCTATGGCTACACCTTC. Its translation is CAWLRSYGYTF. Using reference TRBV30 and TRBJ1-2 for the parts outside the CDR3, the full variable domain is SQTIHQWPATLVQPVGSPLSLECTVEGTSNPNLYWYRQAAGRGLQLLFYSVGIGQISSEVPQNLSASRPQDRQFILSSKKLLLSDSGFYLCAWLRSYGYTFGSGTRLTVV.

The chain carries TRBV21-1 and TRBJ2-3; the table's D gene call, TRBD1, was not cross checked with the DNA. TRBV21-1 is designated a pseudogene. The CDR3 runs 21 residues. CDR3 in DNA: TGTGCCAGCAGCAAAGTCGGGGGGACAGAACCTTCCTCATCTAGCACAGATACGCAGTATTTT. It specifies CASSKVGGTEPSSSSTDTQYF.

This chain uses TRBV7-3 with TRBJ2-2, with 7 bases that match TRBD1. Losses at the gene ends were 5 bases for V and 2 bases for J; bases not matched to a gene: 8. The germline gives CDR1 SGHTA, CDR2 FQGTGA. CDR3 length equals 16 residues. The CDR3, as DNA: TGTGCCAGCAGCCCGCCGGGACAGATAAACACCGGGGAGCTGTTTTTT. Translating it yields CASSPPGQINTGELFF.